Below are 22 T cell receptor beta chains sequenced from a single sample in a study of blood T cell repertoires in COVID-19. Libraries were prepared by immunoSEQ multiplex PCR; TCRdb keeps only in-frame clonotypes and omits some of them. Of fewer than 250,000 clones in the sample, about nine tenths were seen once. The specimen was peripheral blood. The source of these receptors is a man over 45 with COVID-19, enrolled during active disease.

The rearrangement links TRBV11-3 to TRBJ2-2, with a tentative D call TRBD1 (5 bases). Deletions cut 1 base from V and 6 bases from J, with 12 bases between. The length of the CDR3 is 15 residues. Looked up from germline, CDR1 is SGHNT and CDR2 is YENEEA. CDR3 loop: CASSLGQGKSGELFF. CDR3 DNA sequence: TGTGCCAGCAGCTTAGGGCAGGGAAAATCCGGGGAGCTGTTTTTT. Filled out from reference TRBV11-3 and TRBJ2-2, the complete variable domain reads EAGVVQSPRYKIIEKKQPVAFWCNPISGHNTLYWYLQNLGQGPELLIRYENEEAVDDSQLPKDRFSAERLKGVDSTLKIQPAELGDSAVYLCASSLGQGKSGELFFGEGSRLTVL.

The V and J genes are TRBV7-6 and TRBJ2-7; weak D call: TRBD1 (5 bases). The CDR3 spans 13 residues. Germline CDR1 reads SGHVS; CDR2 reads FNYEAQ. V lost 4 bases and J 3 bases, leaving 10 bases between the germline ends. For the CDR3, the DNA is TGTGCCAGCAGCTCCAGGGCCCTCTACGAGCAGTACTTC. Protein: CASSSRALYEQYF. The entire variable domain, with the rest obtained from reference TRBV7-6 and TRBJ2-7, is as follows: GAGVSQSPRYKVTKRGQDVALRCDPISGHVSLYWYRQALGQGPEFLTYFNYEAQQDKSGLPNDRFSAERPEGSISTLTIQRTEQRDSAMYRCASSSRALYEQYFGPGTRLTVT.

The V call is TRBV6-5, the J call TRBJ1-6, with D maybe TRBD1 (5 bases). Germline lookup yields CDR1 MNHEY and CDR2 SVGAGI. The CDR3 totals 13 residues. The germline V and J ends were trimmed by 2 bases and 10 bases, with 9 bases remaining between them. As DNA, the CDR3 is TGTGCCAGCAGTTACGGCGGGGGATCACCCCTCCACTTT. It specifies CASSYGGGSPLHF.

CDR3 DNA sequence: TGTGCCAGCAGTTTATCAGCGGGAGAGACCCAGTACTTC. Amino acids: CASSLSAGETQYF. The chain links TRBV27 to TRBJ2-5; perhaps TRBD2 as D (6 bases). This CDR3 spans 13 amino acids. Trimming removed 0 bases at V and 4 bases at J, with 6 bases between. Germline lookup yields CDR1 MNHEY and CDR2 SMNVEV (reference sequence).

The V gene is TRBV6-5, the J gene TRBJ2-7, with TRBD2 as a possible D gene (6 bases). The length of the CDR3 is 16 residues. The germline V gene encodes CDR1 MNHEY and CDR2 SVGAGI. Trimming took 0 bases from V and 0 from J, leaving 12 bases between them. The CDR3 DNA sequence: TGTGCCAGCAGTTACTCAGGAGGGCTGAGCTCCTACGAGCAGTACTTC. This codes for CASSYSGGLSSYEQYF.

The V gene is TRBV19, the J gene TRBJ1-2, with 7 bases matching TRBD1. CDR1 is LNHDA and CDR2 is SQIVND in the germline V gene (reference sequence). The CDR3 is 14 residues long. Trimming at V came to 3 bases and at J to 8 bases, leaving 9 bases not matched to a gene. The CDR3 DNA is TGTGCCAGTAGTATGACAGGGACCCGGGTGGGCTACACCTTC. This encodes CASSMTGTRVGYTF.

The chain employs TRBV13 and TRBJ2-7; perhaps TRBD2 as D (5 bases). V lost 5 bases, J lost 1 base, and 9 bases lay in between. The CDR3 extends over 13 amino acids. The germline V gene encodes CDR1 PRHDT and CDR2 FYEKMQ (reference sequence). The CDR3 here is CASSPLVSYEQYF. CDR3 DNA: TGTGCCAGCAGCCCACTAGTTTCCTACGAGCAGTACTTC. The full variable domain, its missing parts supplied by reference TRBV13 and TRBJ2-7, is AAGVIQSPRHLIKEKRETATLKCYPIPRHDTVYWYQQGPGQDPQFLISFYEKMQSDKGSIPDRFSAQQFSDYHSELNMSSLELGDSALYFCASSPLVSYEQYFGPGTRLTVT.

The chain employs TRBV27 and TRBJ2-3; perhaps TRBD2 as D (6 bases). Germline values: CDR1 MNHEY, CDR2 SMNVEV (reference sequence). Trimming cost V 2 bases and J 4 bases, with 10 bases left between them. There are 14 residues in the CDR3. The CDR3 protein is CASSLGWEADTQYF. In DNA form, the CDR3 reads TGTGCCAGCAGTTTAGGGTGGGAGGCAGATACGCAGTATTTT.

This chain connects TRBV4-1 to TRBJ2-6; 8 bases fit TRBD1. This CDR3 has 16 residues. In germline, CDR1 is MGHRA, CDR2 YSYEKL. V gave up 1 base and J gave up 3 bases; unmatched junction bases: 2. The CDR3 region is CASSQAQGGGANVLTF. Here the CDR3 DNA reads TGCGCCAGCAGCCAAGCACAGGGGGGTGGGGCCAACGTCCTGACTTTC.

The rearrangement joins TRBV28 to TRBJ2-7; the match to TRBD2 covers 14 bases. The CDR3 has 15 amino acids. Germline values: CDR1 MDHEN, CDR2 SYDVKM. The V gene end was trimmed by 6 bases and the J gene end by 5 bases; junction bases not matched to a gene: 6. CDR3 DNA: TGTGCCAGCAGCCGCGGACTAGCGGGGGGCCACGAGCAGTACTTC. The encoded protein is CASSRGLAGGHEQYF.

V is TRBV5-1 and J is TRBJ1-4, with D uncertain. The CDR3 extends over 16 amino acids. V was cut by 2 bases and J by 2 bases, with 13 bases left in between. In germline, CDR1 is SGHRS, CDR2 YFSETQ. The DNA of the CDR3 is TGCGCCAGCAGCTTTGGCACCTCCACGACTAATGAAAAACTGTTTTTT. The encoded protein is CASSFGTSTTNEKLFF.

This clone was seen more than once but under ten times. The rearrangement joins TRBV2 to TRBJ1-6; D is undetermined. CDR3 length: 17 amino acids. Per germline, CDR1 SNHLY and CDR2 FYNNEI. V dropped 7 bases and J dropped 2 bases, with 18 bases sitting between them. The CDR3 reads CASTIPAVGTYNSPLHF. The CDR3, as DNA: TGTGCCAGCACCATCCCGGCGGTAGGCACCTATAATTCACCCCTCCACTTT.

J is TRBJ2-5 and V is TRBV2; the D gene is possibly TRBD2 (6 bases). Germline CDR1 SNHLY, CDR2 FYNNEI. V was shortened by 8 bases and J by 1 base, with 17 bases between the two germline ends. This CDR3 is built from 15 residues. The CDR3: CASVLGGTLQETQYF. The CDR3 bases are TGTGCCAGCGTTCTAGGCGGGACCCTCCAAGAGACCCAGTACTTC.

The chain recombines TRBV7-9 with TRBJ2-2, with 7 bases that match TRBD1. Unmatched junction bases numbered 5, after V lost 4 bases and J lost 0 bases. The CDR3 totals 16 residues. Germline V gives CDR1 SEHNR, CDR2 FQNEAQ (reference sequence). CDR3 amino acids: CASSSGGPTNTGELFF. CDR3 in DNA: TGTGCCAGCAGCTCAGGGGGACCTACGAACACCGGGGAGCTGTTTTTT. Full variable domain (missing parts from reference TRBV7-9 and TRBJ2-2): DTGVSQNPRHKITKRGQNVTFRCDPISEHNRLYWYRQTLGQGPEFLTYFQNEAQLEKSRLLSDRFSAERPKGSFSTLEIQRTEQGDSAMYLCASSSGGPTNTGELFFGEGSRLTVL.

In its sample, this clone was seen once. This chain links TRBV27 with TRBJ1-1; 7 bases agree with TRBD1. Germline CDR1 reads MNHEY; CDR2 reads SMNVEV (reference sequence). J was trimmed by 2 bases and V by 5 bases; bases with no gene match: 11. This CDR3 region has 16 residues. Here the CDR3 DNA reads TGTGCCAGCAGTCACAGGGGAGTGAACAAAAACACTGAAGCTTTCTTT. This encodes CASSHRGVNKNTEAFF.

The chain is built from TRBV15 and TRBJ2-2; 9 bases map to TRBD2. V lost 3 bases to trimming and J lost 5 bases; unmatched junction nucleotides: 7. The CDR3 length is 16 residues. CDR1 LNHNV and CDR2 YYDKDF come from the germline V gene (reference sequence). For the CDR3, the DNA is TGTGCCACCAGCAGGTCGGTAGCGGGAGAAACCGGGGAGCTGTTTTTT. Translation: CATSRSVAGETGELFF.

The CDR3 is CASSRWTGAAYEQYF. Written as DNA, the CDR3 is TGTGCCAGCAGCCGATGGACAGGGGCCGCCTACGAGCAGTACTTC. The V and J genes are TRBV3-1 (or the pseudogene TRBV3-2) and TRBJ2-7; 9 nucleotides agree with TRBD1. With 4 bases clipped from V and 2 bases from J, the junction kept 6 bases outside the gene matches. CDR3 length: 15 residues. Germline CDR1 LGHDT, CDR2 YNNKEL (reference sequence).

The V gene is TRBV19, the J gene TRBJ2-5; D gene ambiguous. V was clipped by 4 bases and J by 5 bases, with 8 bases between them. In germline, CDR1 is LNHDA, CDR2 SQIVND (reference sequence). The CDR3 consists of 12 residues. In nucleotides, the CDR3 is TGTGCCAGTAGTACGATGGGCGAGACCCAGTACTTC. This translates into CASSTMGETQYF. Supplemented by reference TRBV19 and TRBJ2-5, the full variable domain reads DGGITQSPKYLFRKEGQNVTLSCEQNLNHDAMYWYRQDPGQGLRLIYYSQIVNDFQKGDIAEGYSVSREKKESFPLTVTSAQKNPTAFYLCASSTMGETQYFGPGTRLLVL.

The sample holds a few counts of this clone. The chain recombines TRBV10-3 with TRBJ2-3, with TRBD2 matching 9 bases. Germline-derived CDR1 and CDR2 are ENHRY and SYGVKD. With 2 bases clipped from V and 11 bases from J, the junction kept 8 bases outside the gene matches. The CDR3 is 14 amino acids. The CDR3 nucleotides read TGTGCCATCAGTGAGCCCCGGGCAGCGGGGGGGCAGTATTTT. As protein: CAISEPRAAGGQYF.

Note on this clone: The identical CDR3 is also encoded by other nucleotide sequences in the sample. The V and J genes are TRBV10-3 and TRBJ1-3; 9 bases are a match to TRBD1. The CDR3 has 16 residues. Germline values: CDR1 ENHRY, CDR2 SYGVKD. Losses at the gene ends were 3 bases for V and 3 bases for J; bases not matched to a gene: 6. CDR3 DNA: TGTGCCATCAGTGAACCGGGACAGGGATTTGGAAACACCATATATTTT. As protein: CAISEPGQGFGNTIYF.

This clone was recorded at least ten times. Because the CDR3's place on the DNA is in doubt, the DNA is left out and the CDR3 is given as listed by TCRdb. The chain is built from TRBV6-6 and TRBJ2-7; TRBD2, the table's D call, was not compared with the DNA. The CDR3 is 13 residues long, ends included. Germline V CDR1 and CDR2: MNHNY, SVGAGI (reference sequence). CDR3 sequence: CASGGLRQHEQYF.

V usage is TRBV28 and J usage is TRBJ2-7; tentative D call: TRBD2 (5 bases). CDR1 is MDHEN and CDR2 is SYDVKM in the germline V gene. The CDR3 has 14 residues. Trimming took 7 bases from V and 3 from J, leaving 16 bases between them. The CDR3: CASNPAGIRYEQYF. As DNA, the CDR3 is TGTGCCAGCAACCCGGCCGGGATCCGCTACGAGCAGTACTTC.